Detailed here is one T cell receptor (beta chain). Germline lookup yields CDR1 SNHLY and CDR2 FYNNEI. The CDR3 extends over 13 amino acids. V lost 4 bases, J lost 3 bases, and 9 bases lay in between. The data were taken from a study of blood T cell repertoires in COVID-19. Study in general: Samples of COVID-19 (acute and convalescent) were obtained from the United States, Italy and Spain. T cells, B-cell-depleted T cells, or PBMCs supplied cDNA or gDNA.

Per the original data handling: From reference gene primer amplification, estimates of nucleated cell counts were derived. Repertoires were generated with immunoSEQ multiplex PCR, while TCRdb's copy carries only in-frame clones and drops some. Clone size and the V and J calls come from that table; the DNA yielded D and trimming. The sample holds 95,000 to 110,000 clones, about 87% seen once. The source material was peripheral blood. The chain is built from TRBV2 and TRBJ1-1, with D hard to call. The sequence derives from a human donor in a cohort sampled during active or convalescent COVID-19. The chain's CDR3 is CASSARWDTEAFF. DNA for the CDR3: TGTGCCAGCAGTGCTAGGTGGGACACTGAAGCTTTCTTT.